Listed below are T cell receptor beta chains from one sample, sequenced in a study of blood T cell repertoires in COVID-19. TCRdb keeps only in-frame clones here, not all; method: immunoSEQ multiplex PCR. The sample has 310,000 or so clones, about 91% seen once. The sequenced sample was peripheral blood. The receptors derive from a man aged 30 to 39 with COVID-19, enrolled during active disease. The CDR3 runs from the conserved cysteine through the conserved F or W. The D gene is left open where the match is weak. Only some rows state a clone size, as once, few, many or a class for expanded clones.

d_call,clone_size,j_call,v_call,cdr3_aa,cdr3_nt
TRBD1,NA,TRBJ1-1,TRBV5-5,CASTLGQGPTEAFF,TGTGCCAGCACCCTGGGACAGGGGCCCACTGAAGCTTTCTTT
TRBD1,NA,TRBJ1-3,TRBV2,CASSEKGGQGSGNTIYF,TGTGCCAGCAGTGAAAAGGGGGGACAGGGGTCTGGAAACACCATATATTTT
TRBD1,NA,TRBJ1-1,TRBV6-2/TRBV6-3,CASSSRRQGALAEAFF,TGTGCCAGCAGTTCCCGGAGACAGGGGGCTTTAGCTGAAGCTTTCTTT
TRBD1,NA,TRBJ2-5,TRBV11-2,CASSLDGDRETQYF,TGTGCCAGCAGCTTAGATGGGGACAGGGAGACCCAGTACTTC
NA,NA,TRBJ1-6,TRBV5-1,CASSLGTAGDSPLHF,TGCGCCAGCAGCTTGGGGACAGCGGGGGATTCACCCCTCCACTTT
TRBD2,NA,TRBJ2-3,TRBV3-1/TRBV3-2,CASSTHEGLAYLSTDTQYF,TGTGCCAGCAGCACGCATGAGGGACTAGCGTACCTGTCCACAGATACGCAGTATTTT
NA,NA,TRBJ1-4,TRBV5-1,CASSSGQPDEKLFF,TGCGCCAGCAGCTCAGGACAGCCGGATGAAAAACTGTTTTTT
NA,NA,TRBJ1-2,TRBV3-1/TRBV3-2,CASSLGGAGYGYTF,TGTGCCAGCAGCCTCGGTGGGGCAGGTTATGGCTACACCTTC
NA,NA,TRBJ1-5,TRBV6-5,CASSYEQRQPQHF,TGTGCCAGCAGTTACGAACAGAGACAGCCCCAGCATTTT
NA,NA,TRBJ2-1,TRBV27,CASSLSPGRGGNEQFF,TGTGCCAGCAGTTTATCCCCCGGTAGAGGGGGCAATGAGCAGTTCTTC
NA,NA,TRBJ2-7,TRBV4-3,CASSQDRLGPYEQYF,TGCGCCAGCAGCCAAGATCGCTTGGGGCCATACGAGCAGTACTTC
NA,NA,TRBJ1-6,TRBV7-2,CASSHPGIAYNSPLHF,TGTGCCAGCAGCCATCCAGGGATCGCCTATAATTCACCCCTCCACTTT
NA,NA,TRBJ1-2,TRBV5-5,CASSLTGPRGGEGYTF,TGTGCCAGCAGCTTAACTGGGCCCCGGGGGGGCGAGGGCTACACCTTC
NA,NA,TRBJ2-3,TRBV28,CASITGGVRGTDTQYF,TGTGCCAGCATCACCGGCGGGGTCCGGGGTACAGATACGCAGTATTTT
TRBD2,NA,TRBJ2-3,TRBV9,CASGGGDTQYF,TGTGCCTCCGGGGGAGGGGATACGCAGTATTTT
TRBD2,once,TRBJ2-5,TRBV24-1,CATSDPALAGGETQYF,TGTGCCACCAGTGACCCTGCACTAGCGGGAGGCGAGACCCAGTACTTC
NA,NA,TRBJ2-5,TRBV15,CATSRAGIIKETQYF,TGTGCCACCAGCAGAGCGGGGATTATCAAGGAGACCCAGTACTTC
NA,NA,TRBJ2-7,TRBV7-2,CASSSPSSYEQYF,TGTGCCAGCAGCTCACCGAGCTCCTACGAGCAGTACTTC
NA,once,TRBJ2-3,TRBV6-5,CASSYGQRTDTQYF,TGTGCCAGCAGTTATGGACAGCGCACAGATACGCAGTATTTT
NA,NA,TRBJ2-7,TRBV30,CAWTSSYEQYF,TGTGCCTGGACTAGCTCCTACGAGCAGTACTTC
NA,NA,TRBJ1-6,TRBV9,CASSVVGRKDSPLHF,TGTGCCAGCAGCGTGGTGGGGCGCAAGGATTCACCCCTCCACTTT
TRBD2,NA,TRBJ2-3,TRBV4-3,CASSQDVIAGQTGDTQYF,TGCGCCAGCAGCCAAGATGTGATAGCGGGACAAACTGGGGATACGCAGTATTTT
NA,NA,TRBJ1-5,TRBV28,CASSSRGANQPQHF,TGTGCCAGCAGTTCCCGGGGGGCAAATCAGCCCCAGCATTTT
TRBD1,NA,TRBJ2-2,TRBV19,CASSIGQGNELFF,TGTGCCAGTAGTATTGGACAGGGAAACGAGCTGTTTTTT
NA,NA,TRBJ1-4,TRBV6-6,CASSPRRPGQLNEKLFF,TGTGCCAGCAGTCCAAGGCGGCCGGGACAACTTAATGAAAAACTGTTTTTT
TRBD1,NA,TRBJ1-2,TRBV3-1/TRBV3-2,CASSPSGQGYGYTF,TGTGCCAGCAGTCCCTCGGGACAGGGGTATGGCTACACCTTC
NA,NA,TRBJ2-1,TRBV27,CASSLSRGTLRNEQFF,TGTGCCAGCAGTTTATCGAGGGGGACCCTTAGGAATGAGCAGTTCTTC
NA,NA,TRBJ1-5,TRBV4-3,CASSQEAAGNQPQHF,TGCGCCAGCAGCCAAGAGGCTGCAGGGAATCAGCCCCAGCATTTT
TRBD1,NA,TRBJ1-5,TRBV6-5,CASSGTGQLRPQHF,TGTGCCAGCAGCGGGACAGGGCAGCTTCGGCCCCAGCATTTT
TRBD1,NA,TRBJ2-1,TRBV28,CASTPPHPGQGYNEQFF,TGTGCCAGCACTCCACCGCACCCGGGACAGGGCTACAATGAGCAGTTCTTC
TRBD2,NA,TRBJ2-7,TRBV27,CASSLKASGSGYEQYF,TGTGCCAGCAGTTTAAAGGCTAGCGGGAGTGGGTACGAGCAGTACTTC
NA,NA,TRBJ1-2,TRBV5-4,CASSLAGTNVYGYTF,TGTGCCAGCAGCTTGGCCGGGACAAACGTTTATGGCTACACCTTC
NA,once,TRBJ1-1,TRBV7-6,CASSPQGGRTEAFF,TGTGCCAGCAGCCCCCAAGGGGGTAGGACTGAAGCTTTCTTT
TRBD1,once,TRBJ1-4,TRBV25-1,CASSEQGAHEKLFF,TGTGCCAGCAGTGAACAGGGGGCGCATGAAAAACTGTTTTTT
TRBD2,NA,TRBJ2-7,TRBV10-3,CAMNSGSVDEQYF,TGTGCCATGAATAGCGGGAGTGTAGACGAGCAGTACTTC
TRBD2,NA,TRBJ2-1,TRBV7-2,CATSTSGANNEQFF,TGTGCCACATCTACTAGCGGGGCAAACAATGAGCAGTTCTTC
TRBD2,once,TRBJ2-2,TRBV5-4,CASSLGGRAPGELFF,TGTGCCAGCAGCTTAGGAGGGAGGGCCCCCGGGGAGCTGTTTTTT
NA,NA,TRBJ2-3,TRBV5-1,CASSFSRSSTDTQYF,TGCGCCAGCAGCTTTAGCCGCTCTAGCACAGATACGCAGTATTTT
TRBD1,few,TRBJ1-4,TRBV7-2,CASSLDRGNEKLFF,TGTGCCAGCAGCTTAGACAGGGGGAATGAAAAACTGTTTTTT